Below are 25 T cell receptor beta chains sequenced from a single sample in a study of blood T cells in healthy people across ages. A second PCR, run for about 7 to 11 cycles, used a sample-barcoded 5' primer plus a J-beta primer mix. TCRdb independently ran MiXCR on the 5' RACE reads; one entry per CDR3 protein. The sample consists of 700,000 to 850,000 distinct CDR3 sequences, around 34% of them appearing once. What was sequenced was blood. These receptors all stem from a man aged 18-30 years in good health.

This clonotype has just a few counts. This chain links TRBV5-1 with TRBJ2-3; D perhaps matches TRBD2 (6 bases). The CDR3 contains 14 residues. V was cut by 0 bases and J by 5 bases, with 10 bases left in between. CDR1 SGHRS and CDR2 YFSETQ come from the germline V gene. As DNA, the CDR3 is TGCGCCAGCAGCTTGGGACTAGGCGAAGATACGCAGTATTTT. Protein: CASSLGLGEDTQYF.

This chain uses TRBV7-2 with TRBJ2-2; D is undetermined. The CDR3 extends over 13 amino acids. The germline CDR1 and CDR2 sequences are SGHTA and FQGNSA. Trimming removed 6 bases at V and 1 base at J, with 6 bases between. The CDR3 sequence: CASSAMNTGELFF. The CDR3 region has the DNA TGTGCCAGCAGTGCCATGAACACCGGGGAGCTGTTTTTT.

This clonotype was seen only a few times. CDR3 coding DNA: TGTGCCAGCAGTTACTCTCCGCAGCGTGAAGCCTACGAGCAGTACTTC. This codes for CASSYSPQREAYEQYF. The chain joins TRBV6-5 to TRBJ2-7; no reliable D call. CDR1 is MNHEY, CDR2 SVGAGI, per germline. The V end lost 0 bases, the J end lost 2 bases, and 14 bases lay between the germline ends. This CDR3 is 16 amino acids long.

This chain connects TRBV4-1 to TRBJ2-1; a possible D gene is TRBD2 (7 bases). V was shortened by 8 bases and J by 0 bases, with 20 bases between the two germline ends. The CDR3 has 17 residues. Germline V lookup: CDR1 MGHRA, CDR2 YSYEKL. The CDR3 here is CASSTGGGGSSYNEQFF. The CDR3 DNA follows: TGCGCCAGCTCGACGGGGGGCGGGGGAAGCTCCTACAATGAGCAGTTCTTC.

This clonotype showed up just once. Mismatch with germline at one junction end may stem from a read error. The gene calls are TRBV7-2 and TRBJ2-3; TRBD1 is a possible D gene (5 bases). Germline-derived CDR1 and CDR2 are SGHTA and FQGNSA. The CDR3 loop spans 17 amino acids. DNA of the CDR3: TGTGCCAGCAGCTTTGTATCAGGGTCTGGGCAATCGGCTACGCGGTATTTT. This translates into CASSFVSGSGQSATRYF.

The chain links TRBV29-1 to TRBJ2-3, with D unresolved. Trimming removed 7 bases from V and 0 bases from J, with 8 bases in between. This CDR3 has 12 residues. Germline-derived CDR1 and CDR2 are SQVTM and ANQGSEA. CDR3 coding DNA: TGCAGCGGAGGACCCAGCACAGATACGCAGTATTTT. This gives the protein CSGGPSTDTQYF.

The chain carries TRBV20-1 and TRBJ1-2, with unresolved D. The CDR3 totals 22 residues. Trimming shortened V by 1 base and J by 0 bases, and 33 bases separated the two germline ends. The germline V gene encodes CDR1 DFQATT and CDR2 SNEGSKA (reference sequence). CDR3: CSARAMGSLLAGGHTANYGYTF. DNA for the CDR3: TGCAGTGCTAGAGCAATGGGGTCCCTTTTAGCGGGAGGGCACACAGCTAACTATGGCTACACCTTC.

About this clonotype itself: One end of the junction does not line up with germline, which may come from a read error. The V call is TRBV20-1, the J call TRBJ2-1, with a possible D match to TRBD2 (5 bases). The CDR3 extends over 16 amino acids. Germline V gene data show CDR1 as DFQATT and CDR2 as SNEGSKA (reference sequence). The CDR3 DNA follows: TGCAGTGCTAGGCAAGCGGATGCGAGCTCCAACAATGAGCAGTTCTTC. It translates to CSARQADASSNNEQFF.

This clonotype was detected only once. The chain recombines TRBV10-3 with TRBJ2-5; perhaps TRBD1 as D (5 bases). The J call may be in error: the DNA end matches TRBJ2-7 better. This CDR3 has 18 residues. The germline V gene has CDR1 ENHRY and CDR2 SYGVKD. This CDR3 reads CAISETDGGGAGSYEQYF. DNA for the CDR3: TGTGCCATCAGTGAGACCGACGGTGGTGGTGCAGGGTCTTACGAGCAGTACTTC.

V usage is TRBV10-3 and J usage is TRBJ1-2, with TRBD1 as a possible D gene (5 bases). Trimming stripped 10 bases from V and 2 bases from J, with 14 bases between. Germline V gives CDR1 ENHRY, CDR2 SYGVKD. This CDR3 spans 13 amino acids. CDR3 coding DNA: TGTGCCAACGCCGGGACGTTAAACTATGGCTACACCTTC. Its protein product is CANAGTLNYGYTF.

Turning to this clonotype: At one boundary the junction diverges from the germline segment, which might be a read error. The genes are TRBV7-3 and TRBJ2-7, with D possibly matching TRBD1 (6 bases). There are 14 residues in the CDR3. CDR1 and CDR2 from the germline V gene are SGHTA and FQGTGA. The CDR3 bases are TGTGCCAGCAGCCCCACAGGGTCCTCCTACGAGCAGTCCTTC. Its translation is CASSPTGSSYEQSF.

J is TRBJ2-5 and V is TRBV5-4; D is undetermined. The CDR3 spans 15 residues. Trimming removed 0 bases from V and 11 bases from J, with 20 bases in between. The germline gives CDR1 SGHNT, CDR2 YYREEE (reference sequence). The CDR3 region is CASSLDKGMLGEQYF. CDR3 bases: TGTGCCAGCAGCTTGGATAAGGGAATGCTGGGTGAGCAGTACTTC. The full variable domain, with the rest looked up from reference TRBV5-4 and TRBJ2-5, is ETGVTQSPTHLIKTRGQQVTLRCSSQSGHNTVSWYQQALGQGPQFIFQYYREEENGRGNFPPRFSGLQFPNYSSELNVNALELDDSALYLCASSLDKGMLGEQYFGPGTRLLVL.

The chain couples TRBV7-3 to TRBJ2-3, with 10 bases identical to TRBD1. The CDR3 has 16 residues. Trimming took 3 bases from V and 5 from J; bases not matched to a gene: 8. Germline-derived CDR1 and CDR2 are SGHTA and FQGTGA. CDR3 coding DNA: TGTGCCAGCAGCTTGGGACAGGGGATTATTGGAGATACGCAGTATTTT. Translating gives CASSLGQGIIGDTQYF.

This clonotype has more than one count but fewer than ten. V is TRBV4-3 and J is TRBJ2-1; tentatively, D is TRBD1 or TRBD2 (5 bases each). Germline V gene lookup returns CDR1 LGHNA and CDR2 YSLEER. V dropped 3 bases and J dropped 4 bases, with 13 bases sitting between them. The length of the CDR3 is 15 residues. CDR3 nucleotides: TGCGCCAGCAGCCAGGATACGGGACCGTACAATGAGCAGTTCTTC. It translates to CASSQDTGPYNEQFF.

The chain links TRBV6-1 to TRBJ2-7; TRBD2 agrees at 11 bases. Judging by the DNA end, TRBJ2-5 fits better; the J call may be wrong. Germline CDR1 is MNHNS and CDR2 is SASEGT. The CDR3 is 15 amino acids. The CDR3: CASSPQTSGVETQYF. CDR3 DNA sequence: TGTGCCAGCAGTCCCCAGACTAGCGGGGTAGAGACCCAGTACTTC.

This clonotype occurred a few times. The genes are TRBV4-3 and TRBJ2-1, with D possibly TRBD2 on 5 matching bases. V was cut by 5 bases and J by 6 bases, with 11 bases left in between. This CDR3 contains 13 residues. Looked up from germline, CDR1 is LGHNA and CDR2 is YSLEER. CDR3: CASSLLGSNEQFF. The DNA for the CDR3 is TGCGCCAGCAGCTTACTAGGAAGCAATGAGCAGTTCTTC.

This clonotype was detected many times. The chain carries TRBV7-2 and TRBJ2-5, with D unclear. The germline CDR1 and CDR2 sequences are SGHTA and FQGNSA. V was pared by 8 bases and J by 0 bases, with 10 bases between. This CDR3 spans 13 amino acids. The CDR3 protein is CASGSRYQETQYF. CDR3 in DNA: TGTGCCAGCGGGTCGAGGTACCAAGAGACCCAGTACTTC.

This clonotype came up once. The rearrangement joins TRBV6-6 to TRBJ2-3, with D possibly being TRBD1 (6 bases). The CDR3 has 15 amino acids. V was cut by 2 bases and J by 0 bases, with 9 bases left in between. Germline V gene lookup returns CDR1 MNHNY and CDR2 SVGAGI (reference sequence). The CDR3 loop reads CASSYNRASTDTQYF. In DNA, the CDR3 is TGTGCCAGCAGTTACAACAGGGCTAGCACAGATACGCAGTATTTT.

This clonotype was seen a few times. The rearrangement joins TRBV20-1 to TRBJ2-5, with 8 bases lining up with TRBD2. Trimming removed 7 bases from V and 5 bases from J; junction bases left unmatched: 9. The germline V gene encodes CDR1 DFQATT and CDR2 SNEGSKA (reference sequence). The CDR3 extends over 13 amino acids. The DNA of the CDR3 is TGCAGTGTCCCGGGACTAGATTCTGAGACCCAGTACTTC. This translates into CSVPGLDSETQYF.

CDR3 coding DNA: TGTGCCAGCAGCCAAGATTGGGGGACAGGGCAAGAGACCCAGTACTTC. Translated: CASSQDWGTGQETQYF. The rearrangement links TRBV4-2 to TRBJ2-5; 9 nucleotides line up with TRBD1. Per the germline V gene, CDR1 is LGHNA and CDR2 is YNFKEQ. CDR3 size: 16 residues. V shed 0 bases and J 2 bases; nucleotides not matched to a gene: 4.

The DNA of the CDR3 is TGTGCCAGCAGCCAAGAAAGGCTAGCGGGGAGGGAGCAGTACTTC. This sequence encodes CASSQERLAGREQYF. J is TRBJ2-7 and V is TRBV14; TRBD2 matches at 9 bases. J lost 7 bases, V lost 0 bases, and 7 bases had no gene match. The CDR3 extends over 15 amino acids. Germline loops: CDR1 SGHDN, CDR2 FVKESK.

The V and J genes are TRBV2 and TRBJ2-7; weak D call: TRBD1 (6 bases). The CDR3 runs to 18 residues. Trimming took 4 bases from V and 0 from J, leaving 22 bases between them. Germline V gene lookup returns CDR1 SNHLY and CDR2 FYNNEI. The CDR3 is CASSGTGGKKLSSYEQYF. Written as DNA, the CDR3 is TGTGCCAGCAGTGGGACTGGGGGCAAGAAATTGAGCTCCTACGAGCAGTACTTC.

A note on this clonotype: A much larger clone is a single base away; this may be a read error. The chain joins TRBV27 to TRBJ2-7; no definite D call. V lost 6 bases and J lost 1, with 10 bases in between. Germline CDR1 and CDR2: MNHEY and SMNVEV (reference sequence). This CDR3 has 13 residues. CDR3 sequence (DNA): TGTGCCAGCAGCGCCCGTGGGTCCTACGAGCAGTACTTC. Amino acid sequence: CASSARGSYEQYF.

This clonotype came up many times. The V call is TRBV29-1, the J call TRBJ2-3; 12 bases agree with TRBD2. Germline CDR1 is SQVTM and CDR2 is ANQGSEA. Unmatched junction bases numbered 2, after V lost 5 bases and J lost 2 bases. CDR3 size: 14 residues. CDR3 region: CSVRTSGATDTQYF. The CDR3 nucleotides are TGCAGCGTTAGGACTAGCGGGGCCACAGATACGCAGTATTTT.

The V and J genes are TRBV7-2 and TRBJ2-3, with D possibly being TRBD1 (6 bases). The CDR3 contains 16 residues. V lost 7 bases and J lost 6, with 23 bases in between. The germline CDR1 and CDR2 sequences are SGHTA and FQGNSA. This chain's CDR3 is CASISRGGPPRDTQYF. As DNA, the CDR3 is TGTGCCAGCATTTCACGAGGGGGACCCCCCCGGGATACGCAGTATTTT.